This entry concerns a single T cell receptor (beta chain). This sample was included in a study of cytomegalovirus exposure and HLA in healthy donors. Sequencing was performed with immunoSEQ multiplex PCR; in TCRdb, only in-frame clones are kept and a portion is missing. The sample comprises 65,000 or so clones, 92% of which are singletons, and roughly 1.3% rests with the top ten. The CDR3 extends over 13 amino acids. Germline V gives CDR1 SGHRS, CDR2 YFSETQ. V lost 3 bases and J lost 6; bases outside the gene matches: 3. The sequenced sample consisted of PBMCs. The gene calls are TRBV5-1 and TRBJ2-7; 10 nucleotides line up with TRBD1. This clonotype was obtained from a woman younger than 35 in good health and CMV-seronegative. DNA for the CDR3: TGCGCCAGCAGCTGGACAGGGGGTAGCGAGCAGTACTTC. It codes for CASSWTGGSEQYF.